This T cell receptor beta chain comes out of a study of shared T cell receptors in the human thymus. Here immunoSEQ multiplex PCR was the method, and the copy in TCRdb shows in-frame clones only, minus some. Seen here are about 400,000 clones, around 95% observed once, and the top ten hold roughly 0.021%. V lost 10 bases and J lost 6, with 13 bases in between. The CDR3 contains 12 residues. The germline CDR1 and CDR2 sequences are SNHLY and FYNNEI. The sequenced material came from thymocytes. The chain links TRBV2 to TRBJ2-1; D not certain. The clonotype was recovered from a human donor. The CDR3 is CAIGKGRNEQFF. The CDR3 coding sequence is TGTGCCATTGGGAAGGGCCGCAATGAGCAGTTCTTC.